Shown below are 11 T cell receptor beta chains from a single sample sequenced in a study of T cells after yellow fever vaccination. MiXCR, applied by TCRdb to the 5' RACE reads, yields one record per CDR3 protein. The data contain 250,000 or so distinct CDR3 sequences, around 6.7% of them singletons. Specimen: CD4+ T cells sorted from PBMCs, collected on the day of the yellow fever booster vaccination. Receptors were obtained from a man aged 25-45 years who received the YFV17D yellow fever vaccine.

This clonotype was recorded a few times. J is TRBJ1-5 and V is TRBV7-2; no clear D gene. This CDR3 is 16 amino acids long. CDR1 is SGHTA and CDR2 is FQGNSA in the germline V gene. V lost 1 base and J lost 0, with 10 bases in between. The CDR3 sequence: CASSLGWAPSNQPQHF. DNA for the CDR3: TGTGCCAGCAGCTTAGGATGGGCCCCTAGCAATCAGCCCCAGCATTTT.

The V call is TRBV28, the J call TRBJ1-2; TRBD1 is a possible D gene (5 bases). From germline, CDR1 is MDHEN and CDR2 SYDVKM. V was clipped by 7 bases and J by 4 bases, with 10 bases between them. The CDR3 is 12 residues long. The CDR3 DNA is TGTGCCAGCACAGACAGCCTCTATGGCTACACCTTC. This sequence encodes CASTDSLYGYTF.

This clonotype was counted many times. This CDR3 is CASSQDGGDTQYF. The CDR3 DNA is TGCGCCAGCAGCCAAGATGGAGGAGATACGCAGTATTTT. This chain connects TRBV4-3 to TRBJ2-3; TRBD2 might be the D (5 bases). The CDR3 loop spans 13 amino acids. V was shortened by 0 bases and J by 5 bases, with 6 bases between the two germline ends. Germline loops: CDR1 LGHNA, CDR2 YSLEER.

The chain joins TRBV27 to TRBJ2-3, with 12 bases fitting TRBD2. CDR3 size: 16 residues. The V gene end was trimmed by 5 bases and the J gene end by 3 bases; junction bases not matched to a gene: 6. Germline V gene data show CDR1 as MNHEY and CDR2 as SMNVEV (reference sequence). CDR3 sequence reads: CASSIGLAGRTDTQYF. The CDR3 bases are TGTGCCAGCAGTATAGGACTAGCGGGACGGACAGATACGCAGTATTTT.

The gene calls are TRBV6-2 or TRBV6-3 and TRBJ1-1, with D unclear. V was clipped by 0 bases and J by 1 base, with 6 bases between them. The CDR3 spans 14 residues. CDR1 and CDR2 (germline): MNHEY, SVGEGT. The CDR3 bases are TGTGCCAGCAGTTACTCGATGAGGAACACTGAAGCTTTCTTT. Residues: CASSYSMRNTEAFF.

In its sample, this clonotype was seen a few times. The genes are TRBV7-2 and TRBJ2-7, with 7 bases that match TRBD2. V was clipped by 1 base and J by 3 bases; unmatched bases: 6. Germline CDR1 reads SGHTA; CDR2 reads FQGNSA. The CDR3 sequence is 15 residues long. The CDR3 DNA follows: TGTGCCAGCAGCTTAGGGACTAGAGGCCTCTACGAGCAGTACTTC. Translated, it gives CASSLGTRGLYEQYF.

Many counts were recorded for this clonotype. The chain couples TRBV5-1 to TRBJ2-1; D unclear. This CDR3 has 13 residues. V was pared by 4 bases and J by 0 bases, with 5 bases between. The germline V gene encodes CDR1 SGHRS and CDR2 YFSETQ. In nucleotides, the CDR3 is TGCGCCAGCAGCATTGACTCCTACAATGAGCAGTTCTTC. This encodes CASSIDSYNEQFF. Complete variable domain (other parts from reference TRBV5-1 and TRBJ2-1): KAGVTQTPRYLIKTRGQQVTLSCSPISGHRSVSWYQQTPGQGLQFLFEYFSETQRNKGNFPGRFSGRQFSNSRSEMNVSTLELGDSALYLCASSIDSYNEQFFGPGTRLTVL.

The sample holds many counts of this clonotype. The chain employs TRBV29-1 and TRBJ1-2; TRBD1 is a possible D gene (5 bases). In germline, CDR1 is SQVTM, CDR2 ANQGSEA. V lost 3 bases, J lost 4 bases, and 9 bases lay in between. The CDR3 has 12 amino acids. CDR3 bases: TGCAGCGTTGAGATCGGGGGCTATGGCTACACCTTC. Translated, it gives CSVEIGGYGYTF.

The V call is TRBV5-4, the J call TRBJ1-1; D unresolved. The V and J ends lost 4 bases and 4 bases respectively, with 11 bases between them. The germline V gene encodes CDR1 SGHNT and CDR2 YYREEE (reference sequence). CDR3 length: 13 amino acids. This CDR3 reads CASSAASGTEAFF. The CDR3 region has the DNA TGTGCCAGCAGCGCCGCTTCGGGCACTGAAGCTTTCTTT.

The CDR3 region has the DNA TGTGCCAGCAGCTTAAACGGGGAGTACATCTACGAGCAGTACTTC. It encodes CASSLNGEYIYEQYF. The chain joins TRBV7-9 to TRBJ2-7, with a weak D call TRBD2 (5 bases). CDR1 and CDR2 (germline): SEHNR, FQNEAQ (reference sequence). CDR3 size: 15 residues. Trimming removed 2 bases from V and 3 bases from J, with 14 bases in between.

The V call is TRBV20-1, the J call TRBJ1-2; D gene ambiguous. This CDR3 comprises 13 residues. The germline gives CDR1 DFQATT, CDR2 SNEGSKA (reference sequence). Trimming removed 6 bases from V and 2 bases from J, with 13 bases in between. DNA of the CDR3: TGCAGTGCAACGGGCCGAGGGAACTATGGCTACACCTTC. This codes for CSATGRGNYGYTF.